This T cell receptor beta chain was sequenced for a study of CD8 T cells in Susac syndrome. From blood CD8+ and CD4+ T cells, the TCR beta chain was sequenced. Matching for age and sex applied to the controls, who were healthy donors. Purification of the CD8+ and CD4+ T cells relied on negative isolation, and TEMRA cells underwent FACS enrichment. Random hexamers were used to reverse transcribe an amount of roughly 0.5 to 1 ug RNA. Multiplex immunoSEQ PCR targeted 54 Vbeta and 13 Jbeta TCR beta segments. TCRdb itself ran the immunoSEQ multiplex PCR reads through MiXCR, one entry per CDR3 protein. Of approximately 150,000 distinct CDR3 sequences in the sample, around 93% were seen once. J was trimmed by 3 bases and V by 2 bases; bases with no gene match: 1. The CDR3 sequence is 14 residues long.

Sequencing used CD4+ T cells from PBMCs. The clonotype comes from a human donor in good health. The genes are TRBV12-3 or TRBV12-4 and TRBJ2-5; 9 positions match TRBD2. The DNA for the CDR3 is TGTGCCAGCAGTTTAAGGACTAGCGAAGAGACCCAGTACTTC. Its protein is CASSLRTSEETQYF.